Below are 12 T cell receptor beta chains sequenced from a single sample in a study of T-cell reconstitution after alpha-beta-depleted transplantation in children. Unique molecular identifiers were incorporated during preparation of the TCRbeta library. MiXCR, run by TCRdb on the PCR reads, gives a single entry per CDR3 protein. The sample lists 300,000 to 350,000 distinct CDR3 sequences, approximately 23% occurring once. Specimen: PBMCs, mostly from graft donor cells, collected 180 days after TCRalphabeta/CD19-depleted stem cell transplant. All receptors come from a male patient younger than 18 who had a stem cell transplant for acute lymphoblastic leukemia, so the T cells may come from the graft donor.

This rearrangement joins TRBV5-4 to TRBJ2-3; the D gene is possibly TRBD2 (5 bases). V was trimmed by 1 base and J by 1 base, leaving 10 bases between them. This CDR3 has 15 residues. Germline V lookup: CDR1 SGHNT, CDR2 YYREEE (reference sequence). The CDR3 bases are TGTGCCAGCAGCTTGCCTAGCTTTGGCACAGATACGCAGTATTTT. Its translation: CASSLPSFGTDTQYF.

At least ten counts were recorded for this clonotype. The chain recombines TRBV12-3 or TRBV12-4 with TRBJ2-1, with TRBD2 identical over 14 bases. Trimming took 5 bases from V and 8 from J; bases not matched to a gene: 8. There are 16 residues in the CDR3. CDR3: CASSPLGLAGVDEQFF. The CDR3 DNA follows: TGTGCCAGCAGTCCCTTGGGACTAGCGGGAGTGGATGAGCAGTTCTTC.

This chain joins TRBV27 and TRBJ1-1, with a possible D match to TRBD1 (5 bases). V lost 3 bases and J 6 bases, leaving 11 bases between the germline ends. The CDR3 is 13 residues long. The germline CDR1 and CDR2 sequences are MNHEY and SMNVEV (reference sequence). CDR3 coding DNA: TGTGCCAGCAGTTTGGGGGTGGGGGCTGAAGCTTTCTTT. Its translation is CASSLGVGAEAFF.

This clonotype was seen a handful of times. The chain uses TRBV5-1 and TRBJ1-1; D unresolved. V was shortened by 0 bases and J by 4 bases, with 7 bases between the two germline ends. Per the germline V gene, CDR1 is SGHRS and CDR2 is YFSETQ. The length of the CDR3 is 13 residues. The CDR3 spells CASSLVRGTEAFF. The CDR3 coding sequence is TGCGCCAGCAGCTTGGTTCGGGGCACTGAAGCTTTCTTT. Full variable domain (missing parts from reference TRBV5-1 and TRBJ1-1): KAGVTQTPRYLIKTRGQQVTLSCSPISGHRSVSWYQQTPGQGLQFLFEYFSETQRNKGNFPGRFSGRQFSNSRSEMNVSTLELGDSALYLCASSLVRGTEAFFGQGTRLTVV.

The gene calls are TRBV28 and TRBJ2-3; D ambiguous. Germline V gives CDR1 MDHEN, CDR2 SYDVKM. This CDR3 is 12 amino acids long. The ends were cut back, 3 bases at V and 7 bases at J, with 8 bases in the middle. The DNA of the CDR3 is TGTGCCAGCAGTTTGGTGGGAAATACGCAGTATTTT. It encodes CASSLVGNTQYF.

The J gene is TRBJ2-7, the V gene TRBV4-1; D tentatively fits TRBD1 or TRBD2 (5 bases each). CDR1 and CDR2 from the germline V gene are MGHRA and YSYEKL. There are 15 residues in the CDR3. The V gene lost 0 bases and the J gene lost 1 base, with 10 bases spanning the gap. CDR3 region: CASSQEEWGSYEQYF. In DNA, the CDR3 is TGCGCCAGCAGCCAAGAAGAATGGGGGTCCTACGAGCAGTACTTC.

In its sample, this clonotype was seen a few times. This chain joins TRBV7-6 and TRBJ2-7, with D uncertain. The CDR3 covers 15 residues. V lost 0 bases, J lost 0 bases, and 9 bases lay in between. Germline V gene data show CDR1 as SGHVS and CDR2 as FNYEAQ. CDR3 coding DNA: TGTGCCAGCAGCTTAGCGGAAGTTAGCTCCTACGAGCAGTACTTC. It is translated as CASSLAEVSSYEQYF.

This chain's CDR3 is CASSVPQMGSYNEQFF. CDR3 coding DNA: TGCGCCAGCAGCGTCCCCCAGATGGGCTCCTACAATGAGCAGTTCTTC. The chain uses TRBV5-1 and TRBJ2-1, with D unclear. The CDR3 is 16 residues long. V was shortened by 4 bases and J by 0 bases, with 14 bases between the two germline ends. The germline V gene has CDR1 SGHRS and CDR2 YFSETQ. Full variable domain (remainder filled in from reference TRBV5-1 and TRBJ2-1): KAGVTQTPRYLIKTRGQQVTLSCSPISGHRSVSWYQQTPGQGLQFLFEYFSETQRNKGNFPGRFSGRQFSNSRSEMNVSTLELGDSALYLCASSVPQMGSYNEQFFGPGTRLTVL.

This clonotype was counted between two and nine times. This chain connects TRBV28 to TRBJ1-5; 9 nucleotides align to TRBD1. In germline, CDR1 is MDHEN, CDR2 SYDVKM. This CDR3 has 16 amino acids. Trimming cost V 8 bases and J 5 bases; bases outside gene matches: 13. CDR3 in amino acids: CASLPFSGTGYQPQHF. CDR3 DNA: TGTGCCAGCCTCCCTTTCTCCGGGACAGGGTATCAGCCCCAGCATTTT.

The V gene is TRBV10-2, the J gene TRBJ2-7, with 8 nucleotides matching TRBD1. The J segment lost 2 bases and the V segment lost 4 bases, leaving 7 bases of the junction unmatched. In germline, CDR1 is WSHSY, CDR2 SAAADI. CDR3 length equals 15 residues. CDR3 DNA sequence: TGCGCCAGCAGTGCGTGGCCAGGGGGCACCTACGAGCAGTACTTC. This encodes CASSAWPGGTYEQYF.

The chain uses TRBV7-2 and TRBJ2-1; the match to TRBD1 covers 9 bases. The CDR3 is 16 residues long. Looked up from germline, CDR1 is SGHTA and CDR2 is FQGNSA. V was clipped by 5 bases and J by 5 bases; unmatched bases: 10. The CDR3 coding sequence is TGTGCCAGCAGCCCCCAACAGGGGGCGAGGAACAATGAGCAGTTCTTC. It is translated as CASSPQQGARNNEQFF.

In its sample, this clonotype was seen a few times. This sequence joins TRBV27 and TRBJ1-2; D is perhaps TRBD1 (6 bases). Trimming took off 3 bases at V and 7 bases at J, with 12 bases between the two ends. The CDR3 extends over 13 amino acids. Germline assignment: CDR1 MNHEY and CDR2 SMNVEV (reference sequence). The CDR3: CASSLVGAPGYTF. In DNA, the CDR3 is TGTGCCAGCAGTTTGGTGGGGGCGCCTGGCTACACCTTC.